Detailed here is one T cell receptor beta chain. Per germline, CDR1 SGDLS and CDR2 YYNGEE. This CDR3 contains 16 residues. The J segment lost 2 bases and the V segment lost 4 bases, leaving 7 bases of the junction unmatched. The sample belongs to a study of blood T cell repertoires in COVID-19. Background on the study: Samples came from the United States, Italy and Spain, spanning acute and convalescent COVID-19. PBMCs, B-cell-depleted T cells, or T cells were the source of the cDNA or gDNA that made up the material.

Assay: immunoSEQ multiplex PCR; the TCRdb copy retains only in-frame clones and omits some. In the table there are roughly 70,000 clones, 80% of which are singletons. The TCR sequence derives from a human donor in a cohort sampled during active COVID-19. Sequencing was performed on peripheral blood. The genes are TRBV9 and TRBJ2-7; 12 bases match TRBD2. CDR3 in DNA: TGTGCCAGCAGCCTCGGGACTAGCGGGTTACCCTACGAGCAGTACTTC. Protein sequence: CASSLGTSGLPYEQYF.